The 8 T cell receptor beta chains reported below all come from one sample, sequenced in a study of beta chain features in type 1 diabetes. Whole-study results and caveats: Type 1 diabetes patients had moderately but significantly shorter TCRB CDR3s in all four CD4+ subsets.

The isolated RNA, all of it, was reverse transcribed, so expressed TCRB transcripts were what got sequenced. Produced via immunoSEQ multiplex PCR; TCRdb's table is partial and in-frame only. The sample shows about 650,000 clones, approximately 13% of them seen only once. Their antigen targets remain unknown. The sample comprised naive CD4+ T cells from blood. These receptors were collected from a young man with type 1 diabetes.

The chain recombines TRBV5-4 with TRBJ1-4; 8 bases match TRBD1. V dropped 4 bases and J dropped 7; count of bases not matched to a gene: 9. From germline, CDR1 is SGHNT and CDR2 YYREEE (reference sequence). CDR3 length equals 15 residues. CDR3 sequence reads: CASSPTLTGVEKLFF. The CDR3 DNA sequence: TGTGCCAGCAGCCCGACCCTGACAGGGGTTGAAAAACTGTTTTTT.

The sample holds a few counts of this clone. V gene TRBV19 combines with J gene TRBJ2-3; perhaps TRBD2 as D (5 bases). V was shortened by 3 bases and J by 5 bases, with 12 bases between the two germline ends. CDR3 length equals 14 residues. Germline V lookup: CDR1 LNHDA, CDR2 SQIVND (reference sequence). This chain's CDR3 is CASSIAGRGDTQYF. The CDR3 coding sequence is TGTGCCAGTAGTATCGCAGGCCGGGGAGATACGCAGTATTTT.

The chain uses TRBV7-9 and TRBJ2-2; D is unresolved. Trimming left V 3 bases short and J 0 bases short, with 11 bases between. The CDR3 has 16 residues. Germline CDR1 and CDR2: SEHNR and FQNEAQ (reference sequence). The CDR3 DNA is TGTGCCAGCAGCTTGGGAAAGGCAGCGAACACCGGGGAGCTGTTTTTT. Protein sequence: CASSLGKAANTGELFF.

In this sample, this clone turned up a few times. V is TRBV6-1 and J is TRBJ1-2; maybe TRBD1 (5 bases). Trimming removed 2 bases at V and 7 bases at J, with 11 bases between. The CDR3 spans 13 residues. Per germline, CDR1 MNHNS and CDR2 SASEGT. The CDR3 DNA follows: TGTGCCAGCAGTGAACAAGACAGAGGTGGCTACACCTTC. This gives the protein CASSEQDRGGYTF.

There are a few counts of this clone. The chain has TRBV27 and TRBJ2-5; the match to TRBD1 covers 7 bases. V trimming: 4 bases; J trimming: 0 bases; junction bases outside the gene matches: 5. The CDR3 runs to 15 residues. Per germline, CDR1 MNHEY and CDR2 SMNVEV (reference sequence). Written as DNA, the CDR3 is TGTGCCAGCAGTTCTCCAGGGGGTCACCAAGAGACCCAGTACTTC. Translating gives CASSSPGGHQETQYF.

This clone was observed a handful of times. The rearrangement links TRBV7-2 to TRBJ2-7; the D gene could be TRBD1 or TRBD2 (5 bases each). Germline V CDR1 and CDR2: SGHTA, FQGNSA. The length of the CDR3 is 15 residues. Trimming stripped 7 bases from V and 0 bases from J, with 16 bases between. The CDR3 sequence is CASTTRGRSSYEQYF. The DNA for the CDR3 is TGTGCCAGCACCACGAGGGGAAGGAGCTCCTACGAGCAGTACTTC. Complete variable domain (other parts from reference TRBV7-2 and TRBJ2-7): GAGVSQSPSNKVTEKGKDVELRCDPISGHTALYWYRQSLGQGLEFLIYFQGNSAPDKSGLPSDRFSAERTGGSVSTLTIQRTQQEDSAVYLCASTTRGRSSYEQYFGPGTRLTVT.

The gene calls are TRBV28 and TRBJ2-4, with D possibly called TRBD1 or TRBD2 (5 bases each). V dropped 4 bases and J dropped 0 bases, with 7 bases sitting between them. The CDR3 has 14 residues. Germline V gene data show CDR1 as MDHEN and CDR2 as SYDVKM. CDR3 protein: CASSWGSAKNIQYF. CDR3 sequence (DNA): TGTGCCAGCAGTTGGGGGTCAGCCAAAAACATTCAGTACTTC.

In this sample, this clone turned up a few times. The V call is TRBV4-2, the J call TRBJ2-3, with D maybe TRBD2 (5 bases). Per the germline V gene, CDR1 is LGHNA and CDR2 is YNFKEQ. The CDR3 has 13 residues. V was cut by 0 bases and J by 6 bases, with 7 bases left in between. The CDR3: CASSQEIADTQYF. The CDR3 DNA sequence: TGTGCCAGCAGCCAAGAGATAGCGGATACGCAGTATTTT.